These 22 T cell receptor beta chains were all obtained from the same sample, sequenced in a study of blood T cell repertoires in COVID-19. Profiled with immunoSEQ multiplex PCR; TCRdb holds only in-frame clones, not every one. Altogether about 120,000 clones are present, roughly 91% being singletons, with the ten largest covering about 1.5%. The specimen was peripheral blood. Receptors were obtained from a human donor in a cohort sampled during active COVID-19.

V gene TRBV19 combines with J gene TRBJ1-2, with 11 bases identical to TRBD1. The V and J ends lost 5 bases and 2 bases, in that order; junction bases with no gene match: 7. The CDR3 loop spans 16 amino acids. Germline V CDR1 and CDR2: LNHDA, SQIVND (reference sequence). The DNA of the CDR3 is TGTGCCAGTAGTCGGGGGACAGGGGGGGCCAACTATGGCTACACCTTC. Protein product: CASSRGTGGANYGYTF.

This chain connects TRBV5-1 to TRBJ1-1, with 8 bases matching TRBD1. The CDR3 loop spans 12 amino acids. V gave up 7 bases and J gave up 4 bases; unmatched junction bases: 3. CDR1 and CDR2 from the germline V gene are SGHRS and YFSETQ. CDR3 bases: TGCGCCAGCCGACAGGGGTCCACTGAAGCTTTCTTT. Its translation is CASRQGSTEAFF.

The rearrangement links TRBV9 to TRBJ2-7; 7 nucleotides line up with TRBD1. Germline loops: CDR1 SGDLS, CDR2 YYNGEE. The CDR3 has 14 residues. V shed 3 bases and J 5 bases; nucleotides not matched to a gene: 8. This CDR3 reads CASSASGGIHEQYF. The CDR3 coding sequence is TGTGCCAGCAGCGCCTCAGGGGGAATCCACGAGCAGTACTTC.

The chain couples TRBV7-2 to TRBJ2-1, with D perhaps matching TRBD2 (5 bases). The ends were cut back, 2 bases at V and 12 bases at J, with 8 bases in the middle. Germline V gives CDR1 SGHTA, CDR2 FQGNSA. This CDR3 comprises 11 residues. The CDR3 nucleotides are TGTGCCAGCAGCTTAATCCGGGGGCAGTTCTTC. This sequence encodes CASSLIRGQFF.

V usage is TRBV27 and J usage is TRBJ1-2, with D possibly matching TRBD1 (6 bases). Germline V gene sequence: CDR1 MNHEY, CDR2 SMNVEV (reference sequence). This CDR3 region has 15 residues. Between the trimmed V and J ends, which lost 6 bases and 5 bases, there was a span of 19 bases. The chain's CDR3 is CASSPSDRRRYGYTF. Written as DNA, the CDR3 is TGTGCCAGCAGCCCGTCGGACAGAAGACGATATGGCTACACCTTC.

The chain links TRBV7-9 to TRBJ2-1; 9 nucleotides match TRBD1. V was clipped by 1 base and J by 4 bases; unmatched bases: 8. The CDR3 spans 17 residues. CDR1 SEHNR and CDR2 FQNEAQ come from the germline V gene (reference sequence). The CDR3 reads CASSLGGGQGSYNEQFF. CDR3 coding DNA: TGTGCCAGCAGCTTAGGAGGGGGACAGGGCAGTTACAATGAGCAGTTCTTC.

V usage is TRBV3-1 (or the pseudogene TRBV3-2) and J usage is TRBJ2-1, with 11 bases lining up with TRBD2. CDR1 is LGHDT, CDR2 YNNKEL, per germline (reference sequence). V lost 4 bases, J lost 3 bases, and 11 bases stayed unmatched. The CDR3 spans 18 residues. The CDR3 spells CASSPYPTSGGYYNEQFF. In DNA, the CDR3 is TGTGCCAGCAGCCCGTACCCAACTAGCGGGGGATACTACAATGAGCAGTTCTTC.

This clone appeared once. The chain uses TRBV10-3 and TRBJ1-3, with 7 bases aligning to TRBD1. From germline, CDR1 is ENHRY and CDR2 SYGVKD. Trimming took 3 bases from V and 4 from J; bases not matched to a gene: 6. This CDR3 contains 15 residues. CDR3 region: CAISEAVRGGNTIYF. The CDR3 DNA is TGTGCCATCAGTGAAGCCGTCAGGGGGGGAAACACCATATATTTT.

The chain links TRBV18 to TRBJ2-7; 12 bases are a match to TRBD2. This CDR3 is built from 17 residues. CDR1 and CDR2 from the germline V gene are KGHSH and LQKENI. Trimming cost V 2 bases and J 2 bases; bases outside gene matches: 7. The CDR3 nucleotides read TGTGCCAGCTCACCAGGGGCGGGACTAGCGGGTACCTACGAGCAGTACTTC. Amino acid sequence: CASSPGAGLAGTYEQYF.

The genes are TRBV28 and TRBJ1-2; possibly TRBD1 for D (6 bases). The V gene lost 6 bases and the J gene lost 8 bases, with 13 bases spanning the gap. CDR1 and CDR2 from the germline V gene are MDHEN and SYDVKM. The length of the CDR3 is 12 residues. The CDR3 reads CASSTTGFGYTF. For the CDR3, the DNA is TGTGCCAGCAGCACCACAGGGTTCGGCTACACCTTC.

The chain combines TRBV5-1 with TRBJ1-1; no firm D call. Germline V gene lookup returns CDR1 SGHRS and CDR2 YFSETQ. Between the trimmed V and J ends, which lost 1 base and 1 base, there was a span of 8 bases. CDR3 length: 14 amino acids. This chain's CDR3 is CASSLIRGNTEAFF. The CDR3 DNA is TGCGCCAGCAGCTTGATTAGAGGGAACACTGAAGCTTTCTTT. Full variable domain (rest looked up from reference TRBV5-1 and TRBJ1-1): KAGVTQTPRYLIKTRGQQVTLSCSPISGHRSVSWYQQTPGQGLQFLFEYFSETQRNKGNFPGRFSGRQFSNSRSEMNVSTLELGDSALYLCASSLIRGNTEAFFGQGTRLTVV.

This clone was seen only once. This rearrangement joins TRBV5-6 to TRBJ1-2; D might be TRBD1 (6 bases). In germline, CDR1 is SGHDT, CDR2 YYEEEE. Trimming took off 5 bases at V and 3 bases at J, with 11 bases between the two ends. The CDR3 has 13 amino acids. The CDR3 DNA is TGTGCCAGCAGTAGACAGGTAGACTATGGCTACACCTTC. Protein product: CASSRQVDYGYTF.

This clone was recorded a few times. The chain's CDR3 is CASSPRTGNQPQHF. In DNA, the CDR3 is TGTGCCAGCAGCCCGAGGACAGGCAATCAGCCCCAGCATTTT. This chain links TRBV3-1 (or the pseudogene TRBV3-2) with TRBJ1-5, with a possible D match to TRBD1 (6 bases). The CDR3 extends over 14 amino acids. The V gene lost 4 bases and the J gene lost 2 bases, with 9 bases spanning the gap. CDR1 and CDR2 from the germline V gene are LGHDT and YNNKEL (reference sequence).

Only one count was recorded for this clone. The gene calls are TRBV5-1 and TRBJ2-7, with D possibly matching TRBD1 (6 bases). The germline V and J ends were trimmed by 3 bases and 0 bases, with 13 bases remaining between them. The germline gives CDR1 SGHRS, CDR2 YFSETQ. The CDR3 totals 15 residues. For the CDR3, the DNA is TGCGCCAGCAGCTCGGCAGGGGCTATCTCCTACGAGCAGTACTTC. Translation gives CASSSAGAISYEQYF. The full variable domain, with the rest looked up from reference TRBV5-1 and TRBJ2-7, is KAGVTQTPRYLIKTRGQQVTLSCSPISGHRSVSWYQQTPGQGLQFLFEYFSETQRNKGNFPGRFSGRQFSNSRSEMNVSTLELGDSALYLCASSSAGAISYEQYFGPGTRLTVT.

CDR3 DNA sequence: TGTGCCAGCAGCCCGAGCTTGTCGGGGGGCCCCTACGAGCAGTACTTC. It encodes CASSPSLSGGPYEQYF. The V gene is TRBV11-2, the J gene TRBJ2-7; the D gene is possibly TRBD2 (7 bases). V lost 5 bases and J lost 2, with 19 bases in between. Germline loops: CDR1 SGHAT, CDR2 FQNNGV. The CDR3 runs to 16 residues.

The chain carries TRBV6-5 and TRBJ1-4, with 9 bases lining up with TRBD1. The germline gives CDR1 MNHEY, CDR2 SVGAGI. The V gene end was trimmed by 1 base and the J gene end by 8 bases; junction bases not matched to a gene: 5. This CDR3 spans 15 amino acids. CDR3 amino acids: CASSYYGGTGEKLFF. In DNA form, the CDR3 reads TGTGCCAGCAGTTACTATGGCGGGACAGGGGAAAAACTGTTTTTT.

With respect to this clone: Different DNA sequences within this sample yield the same CDR3. The rearrangement joins TRBV28 to TRBJ2-5, with a possible D match to TRBD2 (5 bases). The length of the CDR3 is 15 residues. The V gene lost 3 bases and the J gene lost 2 bases, with 13 bases spanning the gap. The germline CDR1 and CDR2 sequences are MDHEN and SYDVKM. CDR3 in DNA: TGTGCCAGCAGTTTCCGGGGTCGCGAACAAGAGACCCAGTACTTC. Translation: CASSFRGREQETQYF.

V and J are TRBV9 and TRBJ2-3, with 10 nucleotides matching TRBD1. Germline lookup yields CDR1 SGDLS and CDR2 YYNGEE. The CDR3 sequence is 16 residues long. Trimming took 3 bases from V and 2 from J; bases not matched to a gene: 6. In nucleotides, the CDR3 is TGTGCCAGCAGCGCCAGACAGGGGGCCAACACAGATACGCAGTATTTT. Amino acids: CASSARQGANTDTQYF.

This chain links TRBV5-1 with TRBJ1-5, with 7 bases lining up with TRBD1. CDR3 length: 15 residues. The ends lost 4 bases at V and 5 bases at J; junction bases unmatched: 9. CDR1 and CDR2 (germline): SGHRS, YFSETQ. The CDR3 reads CASSPGTEMHQPQHF. The CDR3, as DNA: TGCGCCAGCAGCCCAGGGACAGAGATGCATCAGCCCCAGCATTTT.

This sequence joins TRBV18 and TRBJ2-7; no definite D call. Germline V lookup: CDR1 KGHSH, CDR2 LQKENI. The CDR3 sequence is 13 residues long. V was clipped by 0 bases and J by 0 bases, with 3 bases between them. The CDR3, as DNA: TGTGCCAGCTCACCACCTATCTCCTACGAGCAGTACTTC. Protein product: CASSPPISYEQYF.

The rearrangement links TRBV5-5 to TRBJ2-7, with D possibly matching TRBD1 (5 bases). This CDR3 is 14 amino acids long. Germline V gene lookup returns CDR1 SGHKS and CDR2 YYEKEE (reference sequence). The V end was cut by 0 bases, the J end by 7 bases, with 14 bases between. For the CDR3, the DNA is TGTGCCAGCAGCTTGGTCGAGACAGAACTTGAGCAGTACTTC. It yields the protein CASSLVETELEQYF. The full variable domain, its missing parts supplied by reference TRBV5-5 and TRBJ2-7, is DAGVTQSPTHLIKTRGQQVTLRCSPISGHKSVSWYQQVLGQGPQFIFQYYEKEERGRGNFPDRFSARQFPNYSSELNVNALLLGDSALYLCASSLVETELEQYFGPGTRLTVT.

The V and J genes are TRBV11-2 and TRBJ2-7; D might be TRBD2 (5 bases). Deletions cut 1 base from V and 4 bases from J, with 17 bases between. The germline V gene encodes CDR1 SGHAT and CDR2 FQNNGV. The CDR3 has 16 residues. This CDR3 reads CASSLASKGRGYEQYF. In nucleotides, the CDR3 is TGTGCCAGCAGCTTAGCCTCCAAGGGTCGGGGATACGAGCAGTACTTC.